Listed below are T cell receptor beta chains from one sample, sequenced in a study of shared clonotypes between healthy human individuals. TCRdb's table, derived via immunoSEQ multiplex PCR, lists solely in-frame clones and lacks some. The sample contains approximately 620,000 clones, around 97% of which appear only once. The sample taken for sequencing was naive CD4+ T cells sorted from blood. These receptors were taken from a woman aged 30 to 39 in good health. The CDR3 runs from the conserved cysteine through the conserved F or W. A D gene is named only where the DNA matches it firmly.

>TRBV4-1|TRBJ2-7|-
CASSQGVGGGAFYEQYF
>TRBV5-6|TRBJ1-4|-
CASSLGTGSWEKLFF
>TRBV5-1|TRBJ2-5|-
CASSLEGRRETQYF
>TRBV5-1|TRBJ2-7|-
CASSLLAGHEQYF
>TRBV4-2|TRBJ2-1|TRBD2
CASSQVTSGQNNEQFF
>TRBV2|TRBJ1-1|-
CASSEEGTMNTEAFF
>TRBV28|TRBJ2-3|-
CASSLAVGTDTQYF
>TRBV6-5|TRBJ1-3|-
CASSYEAGGNTIYF
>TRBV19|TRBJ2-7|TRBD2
CASSMGLAGAVHEQYF
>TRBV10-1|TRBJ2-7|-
CASSSGQGNEQYF
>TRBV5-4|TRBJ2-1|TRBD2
CASSLGEGLAGYNEQFF
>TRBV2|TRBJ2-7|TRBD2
CASSEATSGSKYEQYF
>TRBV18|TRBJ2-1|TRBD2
CASSPPSGSSYNEQFF
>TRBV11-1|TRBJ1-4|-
CASSQGMGGEKLFF
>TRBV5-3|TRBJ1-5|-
CARSPGSRPEKNQPQHF
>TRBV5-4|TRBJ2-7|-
CASSLGGAPNYEQYF
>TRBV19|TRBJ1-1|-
CATGRPTEAFF
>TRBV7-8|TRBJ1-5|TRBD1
CASNLGQGADQPQHF
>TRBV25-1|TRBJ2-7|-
CASSEYASSEQYF
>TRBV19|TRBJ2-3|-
CASSPWTSTDTQYF
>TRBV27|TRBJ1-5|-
CASSRAPNQPQHF
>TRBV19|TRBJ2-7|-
CASGGVRDRSYEQYF
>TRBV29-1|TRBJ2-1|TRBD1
CSVGGTGGNEQFF
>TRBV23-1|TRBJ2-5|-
CASSQSAREKSTETQYF
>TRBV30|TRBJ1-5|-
CAWSTGQAFSNQPQHF
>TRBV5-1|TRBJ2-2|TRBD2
CASSFTGGRAGELFF
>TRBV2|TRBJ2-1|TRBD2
CASSGIAGNEQFF
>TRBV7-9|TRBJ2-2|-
CASSLGGRITGELFF
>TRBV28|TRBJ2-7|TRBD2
CASSSPALARYTYEQYF
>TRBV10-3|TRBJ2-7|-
CAISGGQHYEQYF
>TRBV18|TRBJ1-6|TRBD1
CASSLTGTGNSPLHF
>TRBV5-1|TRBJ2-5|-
CASSSQPGTSQETQYF
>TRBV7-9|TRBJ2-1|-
CAVDGVYNEQFF
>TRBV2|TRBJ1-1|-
CASRLDGSNTEAFF
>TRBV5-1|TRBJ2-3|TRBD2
CASSTLAGGIDTQYF
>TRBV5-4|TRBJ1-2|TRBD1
CASSFPDRGISYGYTF
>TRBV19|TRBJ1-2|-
CASSEEQLHGYTF
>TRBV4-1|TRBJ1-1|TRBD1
CASRDLYRGNTEAFF
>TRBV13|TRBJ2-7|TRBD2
CASSSSGLAGVSRSYEQYF
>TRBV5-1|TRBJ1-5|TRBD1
CASSDLTGMFRNQPQHF
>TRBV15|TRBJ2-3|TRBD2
CATSRGSGLAATDTQYF
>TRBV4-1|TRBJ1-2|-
CASSQERQSNYGYTF
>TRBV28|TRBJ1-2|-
CASSLSLQIGGYTF